The entry below gives a single T cell receptor beta chain sequence along with its context. This table comes from immunoSEQ multiplex PCR, and its TCRdb copy is limited to in-frame clones, with some not included. The sample lists under 85,000 clones, roughly 84% occurring once. The CDR3 loop spans 13 amino acids. Trimming left V 7 bases short and J 5 bases short, with 15 bases between. The germline V gene has CDR1 SGHDT and CDR2 YYEEEE. This entry is derived from a study of identifying expanded T cells in peripheral blood. This receptor was obtained from a person aged 18 to 75 in good health. The sequencing input was blood. The chain is built from TRBV5-6 and TRBJ1-1; D remains unclear. CDR3 in amino acids: CASRGRALTEAFF. CDR3 DNA: TGTGCCAGCCGAGGTAGGGCTTTGACTGAAGCTTTCTTT.